The sample holds many counts of the clone carrying this T cell receptor beta chain. Its antigen is unidentified. The data were obtained in a study of T cell repertoires in cytomegalovirus infection. Findings and limits, study-wide: HLA-C-restricted CMV clonotypes gave the most frequent clonotype in two of eight donors.

MiXCR was run by TCRdb on the reads, yielding one entry per CDR3 protein. In the table there are more than 90,000 distinct CDR3 sequences, around 10% of which are singletons. The CDR3 has 13 residues. Germline V gene lookup returns CDR1 SGHVS and CDR2 FQNEAQ. Trimming took off 2 bases at V and 8 bases at J, with 10 bases between the two ends. The sequencing input was PBMCs, sequenced either directly or after in vitro stimulation (not recorded which). The TCR originated in a human donor in good health (CMV status not recorded). Some clones in this sample may be carry-over from other donors' samples. The gene calls are TRBV7-8 and TRBJ2-1; maybe TRBD2 (5 bases). The CDR3 loop is CASSLLVSDEQFF. CDR3 in DNA: TGTGCCAGCAGCTTACTGGTTAGCGATGAGCAGTTCTTC.